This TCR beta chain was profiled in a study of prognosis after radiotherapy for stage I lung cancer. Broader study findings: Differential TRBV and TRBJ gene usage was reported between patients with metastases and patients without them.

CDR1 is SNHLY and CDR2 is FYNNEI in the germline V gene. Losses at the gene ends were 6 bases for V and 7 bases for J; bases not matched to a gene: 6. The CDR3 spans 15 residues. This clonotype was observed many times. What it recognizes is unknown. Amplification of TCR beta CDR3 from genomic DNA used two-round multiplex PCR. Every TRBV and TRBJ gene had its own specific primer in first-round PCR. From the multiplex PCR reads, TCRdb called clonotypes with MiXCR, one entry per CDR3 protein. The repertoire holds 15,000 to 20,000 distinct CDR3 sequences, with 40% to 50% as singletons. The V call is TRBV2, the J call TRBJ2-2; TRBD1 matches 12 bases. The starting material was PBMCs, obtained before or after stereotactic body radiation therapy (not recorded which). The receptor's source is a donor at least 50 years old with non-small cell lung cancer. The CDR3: CASRAGTGGSGELFF. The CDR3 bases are TGTGCCAGCAGGGCCGGGACAGGGGGCAGCGGGGAGCTGTTTTTT.